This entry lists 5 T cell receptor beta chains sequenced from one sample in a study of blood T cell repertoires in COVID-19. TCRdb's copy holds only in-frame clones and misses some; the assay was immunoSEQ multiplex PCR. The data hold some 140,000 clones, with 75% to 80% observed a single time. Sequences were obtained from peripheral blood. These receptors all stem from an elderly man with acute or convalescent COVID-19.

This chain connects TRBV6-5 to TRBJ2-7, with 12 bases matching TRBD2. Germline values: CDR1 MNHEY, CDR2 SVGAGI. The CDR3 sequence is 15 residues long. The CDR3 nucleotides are TGTGCCAGCATCCCAAACACTAGCGGGGGGCCAATCGCGGTCGTC. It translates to CASIPNTSGGPIAVV.

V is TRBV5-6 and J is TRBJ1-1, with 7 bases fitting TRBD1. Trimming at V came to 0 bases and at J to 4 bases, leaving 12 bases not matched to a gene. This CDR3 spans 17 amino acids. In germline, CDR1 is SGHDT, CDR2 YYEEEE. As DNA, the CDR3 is TGTGCCAGCAGCTTGGCCAATAGGGGGCGGGGAGGCACTGAAGCTTTCTTT. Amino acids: CASSLANRGRGGTEAFF.

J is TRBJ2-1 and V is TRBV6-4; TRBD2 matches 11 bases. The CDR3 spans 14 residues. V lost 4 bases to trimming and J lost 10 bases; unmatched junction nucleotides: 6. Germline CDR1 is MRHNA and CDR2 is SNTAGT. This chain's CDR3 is CASSALAGGGEQFF. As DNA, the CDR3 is TGTGCCAGCAGTGCCCTAGCGGGGGGAGGGGAGCAGTTCTTC.

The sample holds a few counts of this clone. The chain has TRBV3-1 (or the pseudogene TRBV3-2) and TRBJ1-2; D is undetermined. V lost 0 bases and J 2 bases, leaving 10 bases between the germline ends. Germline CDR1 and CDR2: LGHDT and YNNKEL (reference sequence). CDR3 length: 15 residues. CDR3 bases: TGTGCCAGCAGCCAAGACCCGGGATCGAACTATGGCTACACCTTC. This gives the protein CASSQDPGSNYGYTF.

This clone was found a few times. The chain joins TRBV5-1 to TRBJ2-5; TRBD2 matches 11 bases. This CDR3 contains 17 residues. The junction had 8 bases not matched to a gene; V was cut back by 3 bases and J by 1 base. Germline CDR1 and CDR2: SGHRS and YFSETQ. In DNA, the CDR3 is TGCGCCAGCAGCTCCCCTAGCGGGGGGAGCTTCCAAGAGACCCAGTACTTC. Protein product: CASSSPSGGSFQETQYF.